This T cell receptor beta chain derives from a study of cytomegalovirus exposure and HLA in healthy donors. J lost 7 bases, V lost 0 bases, and 0 bases had no gene match. The V gene's germline CDR1 is MRHNA and CDR2 SNTAGT. This CDR3 spans 15 amino acids. In the PCR, 60 Vbeta and 13 Jbeta primers were used. Sequencing used immunoSEQ multiplex PCR; TCRdb keeps in-frame clones, though not all of them. The sample has hundreds of thousands of clones; around two thirds are singletons. The specimen was PBMCs. This sequence originates from a female donor in good health and CMV-seronegative. The chain joins TRBV6-4 to TRBJ1-6; 10 bases match TRBD1. The CDR3 here is CASSDSTGGNSPLHF. CDR3 sequence (DNA): TGTGCCAGCAGTGACTCGACAGGGGGCAATTCACCCCTCCACTTT.